Detailed here is one TCR beta chain. The sample belongs to a study of blood T cell repertoires in COVID-19. Study summary: The United States, Italy and Spain provided the acute and convalescent COVID-19 samples. The cDNA or gDNA used as material had been derived from T cells, B-cell-depleted T cells, or PBMCs.

Trimming took 0 bases from V and 4 from J, leaving 5 bases between them. CDR1 KGHDR and CDR2 SFDVKD come from the germline V gene. The CDR3 is 14 amino acids. Original data processing: Estimation of nucleated cell counts relied on the amplification of reference gene primers. Assay used: immunoSEQ multiplex PCR; TCRdb lists only in-frame clones, some missing. That table furnishes V, J and clone size, whereas the DNA furnished D and trimming. The sample carries about 160,000 clones, approximately 80% recorded once. The chain joins TRBV24-1 to TRBJ2-2; D uncertain. Sequencing was done on a sample of peripheral blood. This receptor was obtained from a man in his sixties with acute or convalescent COVID-19. CDR3 DNA sequence: TGTGCCACCAGTGATTTGAGTAGCACCGGGGAGCTGTTTTTT. Translating it yields CATSDLSSTGELFF.